This entry features one T cell receptor beta chain sequence. What it binds is unknown. The data were obtained in a study of graft-versus-host responses after intestinal transplantation. Across the study: Transplant recipients had multivisceral, liver-intestinal, or isolated intestinal grafts. Tacrolimus and steroids were given for about 3 years to all recipients after anti-thymocyte globulin induction. Overall study results and limits: Association was observed between peak circulating GvH clone levels and early post-transplant HvG declines. Graft-donor T cell macrochimerism in patients accompanied high graft-versus-host to host-versus-graft clonal ratios in allografts.

Only in-frame clones appear in the TCRdb table, and some are missing; sequencing was by immunoSEQ multiplex PCR. The profile covers 75,000 to 90,000 clones, with about 88% appearing a single time and approximately 0.33% taken by the ten largest. V was pared by 3 bases and J by 3 bases, with 15 bases between. This CDR3 spans 15 amino acids. Germline V lookup: CDR1 GTSNPN, CDR2 SVGIG (reference sequence). This receptor was taken from a human donor who received an intestinal transplant. J is TRBJ1-5 and V is TRBV30; D remains ambiguous. The sample here was unstimulated CD4+ T cells sorted from spleen or lymph node cells, taken before intestinal transplant. CDR3 sequence: CAWSQAEVINQPQHF. The CDR3 region has the DNA TGTGCCTGGAGCCAAGCGGAGGTCATCAATCAGCCCCAGCATTTT. Supplemented by reference TRBV30 and TRBJ1-5, the full variable domain reads SQTIHQWPATLVQPVGSPLSLECTVEGTSNPNLYWYRQAAGRGLQLLFYSVGIGQISSEVPQNLSASRPQDRQFILSSKKLLLSDSGFYLCAWSQAEVINQPQHFGDGTRLSIL.